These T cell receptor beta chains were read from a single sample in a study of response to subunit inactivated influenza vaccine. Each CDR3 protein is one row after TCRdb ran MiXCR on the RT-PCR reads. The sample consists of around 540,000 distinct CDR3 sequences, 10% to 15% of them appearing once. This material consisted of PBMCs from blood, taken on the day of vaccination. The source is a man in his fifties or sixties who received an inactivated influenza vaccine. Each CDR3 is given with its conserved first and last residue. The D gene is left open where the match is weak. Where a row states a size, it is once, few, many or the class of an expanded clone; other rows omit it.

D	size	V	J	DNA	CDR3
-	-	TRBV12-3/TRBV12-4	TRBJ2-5	TGTGCCAGCAGCTTCCACGGGGAAGAGACCCAGTACTTC	CASSFHGEETQYF
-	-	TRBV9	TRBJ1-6	TGTGCCAGCAGCTCCGGACCGGATTCACCCCTCCACTTT	CASSSGPDSPLHF
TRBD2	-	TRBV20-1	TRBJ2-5	TGCAGTGCCCCAGGGCAGTGGGGGGGGACCCAGTACTTC	CSAPGQWGGTQYF
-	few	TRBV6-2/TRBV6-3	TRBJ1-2	TGTGCCAGCAGTTACTCGACGTCTGAGGTTTTTAACTATGGCTACACCTTC	CASSYSTSEVFNYGYTF
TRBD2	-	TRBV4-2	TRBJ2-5	TGTGCCAGCAGCCAAAACGGACTAGCGGGGACGTACCAAGAGACCCAGTACTTC	CASSQNGLAGTYQETQYF
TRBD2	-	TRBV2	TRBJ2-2	TGTGCCAGCAGCGGGACTATTACCGGGGAGCTGTTTTTT	CASSGTITGELFF
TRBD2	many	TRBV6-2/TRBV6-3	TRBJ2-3	TGTGCCAGCCGCTCATCTAGCGGGATACTGACAGATACGCAGTATTTT	CASRSSSGILTDTQYF
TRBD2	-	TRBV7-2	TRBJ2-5	TGTGCCAGCAGCTCCGGGGGGTTCGGGACCCAGTACTTC	CASSSGGFGTQYF
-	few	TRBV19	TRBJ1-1	TGTGCCAGTAGTAGCGTCGTGTACACTGAAGCTTTCTTT	CASSSVVYTEAFF
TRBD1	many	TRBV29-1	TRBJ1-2	TGCAGCGGTGGGACAGGGGACGAGGGCTACACCTTC	CSGGTGDEGYTF
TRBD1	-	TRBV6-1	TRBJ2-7	TGTGCCAGCAGCCACAGGGGAAATTCCTACGAGCAGTACTTC	CASSHRGNSYEQYF